Presented here are 20 T cell receptor beta chains from one specimen sequenced in a study of control samples from healthy donors and cancer patients. The protocol was immunoSEQ multiplex PCR, while the TCRdb copy is restricted to in-frame clones and leaves out a portion. The table lists more than 50,000 clones, 90% of them singletons. Sequenced material: PBMCs. The receptor source for this set is a woman aged 50 to 60 with colorectal cancer.

The chain employs TRBV6-2 or TRBV6-3 and TRBJ1-1; no definite D call. Trimming took off 2 bases at V and 5 bases at J, with 6 bases between the two ends. Germline CDR1 and CDR2: MNHEY and SVGEGT. The CDR3 is made up of 12 amino acids. CDR3 sequence reads: CASSYVGTEAFF. In DNA, the CDR3 is TGTGCCAGCAGTTACGTAGGGACTGAAGCTTTCTTT.

For the CDR3, the DNA is TGTGCCAGCAGCTCAGGTGGGGCCAACGTCCTGACTTTC. Amino acids: CASSSGGANVLTF. The chain couples TRBV7-3 to TRBJ2-6; D gene ambiguous. Germline V gene lookup returns CDR1 SGHTA and CDR2 FQGTGA. V gave up 4 bases and J gave up 3 bases, with 4 bases separating them. The CDR3 is 13 residues long.

This rearrangement joins TRBV18 to TRBJ2-1; D perhaps matches TRBD2 (5 bases). The CDR3 is 13 residues long. The V gene lost 3 bases and the J gene lost 14 bases, with 17 bases spanning the gap. Germline-derived CDR1 and CDR2 are KGHSH and LQKENI. The CDR3 nucleotides are TGTGCCAGCTCACCCCCGGGAAGGAATTACGAGTTCTTC. Amino acid sequence: CASSPPGRNYEFF.

In DNA, the CDR3 is TGCGCCAGCAGCATCGCGACAGCGAACACTGAAGCTTTCTTT. It encodes CASSIATANTEAFF. The gene calls are TRBV5-1 and TRBJ1-1; D is possibly TRBD1 (5 bases). Trimming shortened V by 4 bases and J by 1 base, and 11 bases separated the two germline ends. This CDR3 is 14 amino acids long. The germline CDR1 and CDR2 sequences are SGHRS and YFSETQ. Based on the CDR3 plus reference TRBV5-1 and TRBJ1-1, the full variable domain is KAGVTQTPRYLIKTRGQQVTLSCSPISGHRSVSWYQQTPGQGLQFLFEYFSETQRNKGNFPGRFSGRQFSNSRSEMNVSTLELGDSALYLCASSIATANTEAFFGQGTRLTVV.

The chain joins TRBV19 to TRBJ2-7, with 14 bases identical to TRBD2. Germline V gene lookup returns CDR1 LNHDA and CDR2 SQIVND (reference sequence). V lost 4 bases to trimming and J lost 5 bases; unmatched junction nucleotides: 4. The CDR3 has 15 residues. As DNA, the CDR3 is TGTGCCAGTAGTACAGGGACTAGCGGGAGTAACGAGCAGTACTTC. It yields the protein CASSTGTSGSNEQYF.

This rearrangement joins TRBV3-1 (or the pseudogene TRBV3-2) to TRBJ1-2; D uncertain. The CDR3 totals 15 residues. V was cut by 4 bases and J by 1 base, with 13 bases left in between. Looked up from germline, CDR1 is LGHDT and CDR2 is YNNKEL (reference sequence). CDR3 loop: CASSPVVRLNYGYTF. CDR3 in DNA: TGTGCCAGCAGCCCTGTAGTTCGACTTAACTATGGCTACACCTTC.

This sequence joins TRBV28 and TRBJ2-5, with 7 bases aligning to TRBD2. This CDR3 has 15 residues. V dropped 4 bases and J dropped 5; count of bases not matched to a gene: 10. Germline V CDR1 and CDR2: MDHEN, SYDVKM. In DNA, the CDR3 is TGTGCCAGCAGTTCCCAACTAGCGCTTAGGGAGACCCAGTACTTC. Its protein product is CASSSQLALRETQYF.

The chain uses TRBV6-5 and TRBJ1-1, with a tentative D call TRBD1 (5 bases). Germline-derived CDR1 and CDR2 are MNHEY and SVGAGI. CDR3 length equals 16 residues. Deletions cut 2 bases from V and 0 bases from J, with 13 bases between. The DNA of the CDR3 is TGTGCCAGCAGTTACAGGGGACCTGTGATGAACACTGAAGCTTTCTTT. Residues: CASSYRGPVMNTEAFF.

This clone has a single count. The chain employs TRBV7-3 and TRBJ2-5, with TRBD2 matching over 11 bases. Germline V gene data show CDR1 as SGHTA and CDR2 as FQGTGA. Unmatched junction bases numbered 6, after V lost 5 bases and J lost 1 base. The CDR3 is 16 amino acids. The CDR3 here is CASSPSTSGVQETQYF. CDR3 nucleotides: TGTGCCAGCAGCCCCTCGACTAGCGGGGTCCAAGAGACCCAGTACTTC.

V usage is TRBV1 and J usage is TRBJ1-4. TRBV1 is flagged as a pseudogene. The CDR3 spans 12 residues. CDR3 region: CTSSQEGEKLFF. The CDR3 nucleotides are TGCACCAGCAGCCAAGAAGGGGAAAAACTGTTTTTT.

The chain uses TRBV18 and TRBJ2-2; 9 nucleotides line up with TRBD1. Germline CDR1 reads KGHSH; CDR2 reads LQKENI. V lost 5 bases, J lost 5 bases, and 6 bases stayed unmatched. The CDR3 loop spans 15 amino acids. The CDR3 region has the DNA TGTGCCAGCTCATCCGGACAGGGGTGGACCGGGGAGCTGTTTTTT. The encoded protein is CASSSGQGWTGELFF.

This clone has a single count. J is TRBJ2-1 and V is TRBV6-5; 12 bases line up with TRBD2. The CDR3 totals 15 residues. Germline CDR1 MNHEY, CDR2 SVGAGI. V dropped 7 bases and J dropped 4; count of bases not matched to a gene: 5. CDR3 DNA sequence: TGTGCCAGCAAACGACTAGCGGGGGTATACAATGAGCAGTTCTTC. It codes for CASKRLAGVYNEQFF.

The V gene is TRBV19, the J gene TRBJ2-3; a weak D match, TRBD2 (6 bases). The CDR3 length is 17 residues. Germline CDR1 reads LNHDA; CDR2 reads SQIVND (reference sequence). V lost 8 bases, J lost 2 bases, and 23 bases lay in between. DNA for the CDR3: TGTGCCAGTCAAGGAGTAAGGGCTAGCGAGTACACAGATACGCAGTATTTT. Amino acids: CASQGVRASEYTDTQYF.

The chain employs TRBV30 and TRBJ1-2, with D maybe TRBD1 (5 bases). Trimming pared 0 bases from V and 8 bases from J, leaving 19 bases between. This CDR3 is built from 15 residues. Germline-derived CDR1 and CDR2 are GTSNPN and SVGIG (reference sequence). CDR3 sequence reads: CAWSVGTGSSRGYTF. The CDR3 coding sequence is TGTGCCTGGAGTGTCGGGACGGGGAGCTCCCGCGGCTACACCTTC.

The chain uses TRBV5-6 and TRBJ2-1; 12 positions agree with TRBD2. The germline CDR1 and CDR2 sequences are SGHDT and YYEEEE. V was clipped by 4 bases and J by 7 bases; unmatched bases: 6. The CDR3 runs 15 residues. CDR3 sequence reads: CASSQTSGSQNEQFF. The CDR3 DNA reads as TGTGCCAGCAGCCAGACTAGCGGGAGTCAAAATGAGCAGTTCTTC.

This chain's CDR3 is CASSPGPKGQPQHF. CDR3 sequence (DNA): TGTGCCAGCTCACCGGGACCGAAGGGGCAGCCCCAGCATTTT. The chain combines TRBV18 with TRBJ1-5, with TRBD1 as a possible D gene (5 bases). There are 14 residues in the CDR3. Germline V gene sequence: CDR1 KGHSH, CDR2 LQKENI. V was trimmed by 3 bases and J by 7 bases, leaving 13 bases between them.

CDR3 in amino acids: CASSTREAGSSGEQYF. The CDR3 DNA follows: TGTGCCAGCAGTACGCGAGAGGCGGGGAGCTCAGGCGAGCAGTACTTC. V usage is TRBV6-6 and J usage is TRBJ2-7, with D possibly matching TRBD2 (6 bases). Germline V CDR1 and CDR2: MNHNY, SVGAGI (reference sequence). The ends were cut back, 5 bases at V and 6 bases at J, with 23 bases in the middle. This CDR3 is built from 16 residues.

This clone is a singleton in its sample. The V call is TRBV20-1, the J call TRBJ1-1; D may be TRBD1 (6 bases). This CDR3 spans 11 amino acids. Germline CDR1 reads DFQATT; CDR2 reads SNEGSKA (reference sequence). V lost 7 bases and J 1 base, leaving 7 bases between the germline ends. The DNA for the CDR3 is TGCAGTGGGACAGCGAACACTGAAGCTTTCTTT. Protein sequence: CSGTANTEAFF.

This clone has only a few counts. The chain uses TRBV5-5 and TRBJ1-5; a weak D match, TRBD1 (6 bases). CDR1 and CDR2 (germline): SGHKS, YYEKEE (reference sequence). The CDR3 loop spans 14 amino acids. V was clipped by 4 bases and J by 3 bases, with 11 bases between them. The CDR3 nucleotides read TGTGCCAGCAGCGCTGGACAGATCAATCAGCCCCAGCATTTT. It yields the protein CASSAGQINQPQHF.

The chain combines TRBV19 with TRBJ2-3, with D perhaps TRBD2 (6 bases). V dropped 3 bases and J dropped 4 bases, with 8 bases sitting between them. This CDR3 is 13 amino acids long. CDR1 is LNHDA and CDR2 is SQIVND in the germline V gene (reference sequence). DNA for the CDR3: TGTGCCAGTAGTATCGGGGAGGCAGATACGCAGTATTTT. Encoded protein: CASSIGEADTQYF.